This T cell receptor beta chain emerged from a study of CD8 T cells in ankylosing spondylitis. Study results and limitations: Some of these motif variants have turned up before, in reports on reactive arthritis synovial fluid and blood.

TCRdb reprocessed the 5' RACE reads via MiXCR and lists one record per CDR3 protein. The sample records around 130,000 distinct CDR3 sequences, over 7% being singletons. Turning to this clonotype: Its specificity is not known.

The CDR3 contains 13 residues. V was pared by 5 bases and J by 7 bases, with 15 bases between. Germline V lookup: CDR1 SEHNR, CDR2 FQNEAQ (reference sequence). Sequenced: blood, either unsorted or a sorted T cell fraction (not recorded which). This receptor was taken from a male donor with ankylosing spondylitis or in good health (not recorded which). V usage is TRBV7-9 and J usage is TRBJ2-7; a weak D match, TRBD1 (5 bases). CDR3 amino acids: CASSPNRLEEQYF. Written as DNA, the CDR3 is TGTGCCAGCAGCCCAAACAGGTTGGAGGAGCAGTACTTC.